This is a list of T cell receptor beta chains from one sample in a study of Graves' ophthalmopathy and Graves' hyperthyroidism. Each CDR3 protein is one row after TCRdb ran MiXCR on the multiplex PCR reads. The repertoire includes some 1.1 million distinct CDR3 sequences, approximately 35% of them detected once, and around 10% sits in the top ten. The sequenced material came from peripheral blood or thyroid tissue (not recorded which). The receptor set was obtained from an adult man with Graves' hyperthyroidism. Each CDR3 is given with its conserved first and last residue. A D gene is named only where the DNA matches it firmly. Expanded clones are given a class, and other clones once, few, many or no size at all.

cdr3_length	d_call	clone_size	v_call	j_call	cdr3_nt	cdr3_aa
15	-	-	TRBV15	TRBJ2-2	TGTGCCACCAGCAGAGAGGGACGGGACACCGGGGAGCTGTTTTTT	CATSREGRDTGELFF
13	-	-	TRBV7-6	TRBJ2-5	TGCGCCAGCAGCCCTGGGGCTGGAAACACCCAGTACTTC	CASSPGAGNTQYF
14	TRBD1	-	TRBV12-3/TRBV12-4	TRBJ1-2	TGTGCCAGCAGCAGCTTAGCGGGACAGTACGGCTACACCTTC	CASSSLAGQYGYTF
12	-	-	TRBV12-3/TRBV12-4	TRBJ1-6	TGTGCCAGCAGAGAGGGGAGGTCGCCCCTCCACTTT	CASREGRSPLHF
14	TRBD1	-	TRBV7-8	TRBJ2-2	TGTGCCAGCAGCTGCGACGACAGGGGGCGCAATCTGTTTTTT	CASSCDDRGRNLFF
11	-	many	TRBV20-1	TRBJ1-2	TGCAGTGCTAGAGCCAACTATGGCTACACCTTC	CSARANYGYTF
12	TRBD1	many	TRBV10-3	TRBJ2-7	TGTGCCATCAAGACAGGGAGCTACGAGCAGTACTTC	CAIKTGSYEQYF
13	-	-	TRBV6-5	TRBJ2-7	TGTGCCAGCAGGCTGGGAGGAGACTACGAGCAGTACTTC	CASRLGGDYEQYF
17	-	few	TRBV5-1	TRBJ2-5	TGCGCCAGCAGCTTGGGCGGACTACAGGGCGTGCAAGAGACCCAGTACTTC	CASSLGGLQGVQETQYF
15	-	-	TRBV9	TRBJ1-3	TGTGCCAGCAGCGTCGGTGGACACTCTGGAAACACCATATATTTT	CASSVGGHSGNTIYF
15	TRBD1	many	TRBV10-3	TRBJ2-7	TGTGCCATCAGTACCCCCGGGACAGGGATATACGAGCAGTACTTC	CAISTPGTGIYEQYF
10	-	many	TRBV20-1	TRBJ1-1	TGCAGTTCTCCGGGGACTGAAGCTTTCTTT	CSSPGTEAFF
14	TRBD1	many	TRBV10-2	TRBJ1-1	TGCGCCAGCTCGGACAGGGGGCGGGACACTGAAGCTTTCTTT	CASSDRGRDTEAFF
12	-	many	TRBV2	TRBJ1-5	TGTGCCAGCCGGGGCCACAATCAGCCCCAGCATTTT	CASRGHNQPQHF
11	-	many	TRBV7-9	TRBJ1-1	TGTGCCAGCAGCAGGACAGTTGAAGCTTTCTTT	CASSRTVEAFF
14	TRBD1	few	TRBV12-3/TRBV12-4	TRBJ2-5	TGTGCCAGCAGTCGACAGGGAAGGGCAGAGACCCAGTACTTC	CASSRQGRAETQYF
16	TRBD1	many	TRBV7-9	TRBJ2-2	TGTGCCAGCATTATGACAGGGAGAAAAGACACCGGGGAGCTGTTTTTT	CASIMTGRKDTGELFF
13	TRBD1	-	TRBV29-1	TRBJ2-7	TGCAGCGCAAGGGACAGGGTTCCTCGCGAGCAGTACTTC	CSARDRVPREQYF
15	TRBD1	once	TRBV30	TRBJ2-7	TGTGCCTGGAGTGTAATAGGGGGCGCGACCTACGAGCAGTACTTC	CAWSVIGGATYEQYF
16	-	-	TRBV7-2	TRBJ1-4	TGTGCCAGCAGTTCCCGATGGGGGGTTTATAGTGAAAAACTGTTTTTT	CASSSRWGVYSEKLFF
12	TRBD2	many	TRBV20-1	TRBJ2-5	TGCAGTGGTGCGGGAGGTGCAGAGACCCAGTACTTC	CSGAGGAETQYF
13	-	-	TRBV7-8	TRBJ1-1	TGTGCCAGCGGCGTTACCCAGGCCACTGAAGCTTTCTTT	CASGVTQATEAFF
16	-	-	TRBV6-1	TRBJ2-3	TGTGCCAGCAGGACCCACCGGGACATGGCCACAGATACGCAGTATTTT	CASRTHRDMATDTQYF
14	-	-	TRBV6-2/TRBV6-3	TRBJ1-2	TGTGCCAGCACCTCGGACGGGGGGGGCTATGGCTACACCTTC	CASTSDGGGYGYTF
11	-	-	TRBV6-6	TRBJ1-2	TGTACCAGCAGTCCGGGCTATGGCTACACCTTC	CTSSPGYGYTF
18	TRBD2	few	TRBV9	TRBJ2-2	TGTGCCAGCAGCGTAGACCCGGGACTAGATTTCTCGGGAGGGGAGCTGTTTTTT	CASSVDPGLDFSGGELFF
12	-	-	TRBV15	TRBJ2-7	TGTGCTCCTCAGGGGGGAGGCTACGAGCAGTACTTC	CAPQGGGYEQYF
15	TRBD2	-	TRBV7-9	TRBJ2-7	TGTGCCAGCAGCCGACTAGCGCTAAAAACCTACGAGCAGTACTTC	CASSRLALKTYEQYF
14	TRBD2	-	TRBV29-1	TRBJ2-3	TGCAGCGTCATCCGGGAGGGGAAAACAGATACGCAGTATTTT	CSVIREGKTDTQYF
15	-	-	TRBV24-1	TRBJ1-5	TGTGCCAGCAGTACGGGAGGGGTAAGCAATCAGCCCCAGCATTTT	CASSTGGVSNQPQHF
12	-	many	TRBV29-1	TRBJ2-7	TGCAGCGTCCTTGACGGGAACTACGAGCAGTACTTC	CSVLDGNYEQYF
15	-	-	TRBV28	TRBJ1-1	TGTGCCAGCAGTTCCCCTTCAGGGTTACGCACTGAAGCTTTCTTT	CASSSPSGLRTEAFF
16	-	-	TRBV28	TRBJ2-5	TGTGCCAGCAGTTTATTCCAGGGGACGGAGAAAGAGACCCAGTACTTC	CASSLFQGTEKETQYF
19	-	-	TRBV7-9	TRBJ2-7	TGTGCCAGCAGCTTAGTAGACCCAGTCCAGGCGGCCCTCTCCTACGAGCAGTACTTC	CASSLVDPVQAALSYEQYF
14	TRBD1	many	TRBV5-8	TRBJ1-2	TGTGCCAGCAGCGGGGACAGATCAGTCTATGGCTACACCTTC	CASSGDRSVYGYTF
17	TRBD1	-	TRBV7-6	TRBJ1-2	TGTGCCAGCAGCTTGGGACGAACGACAGGGGACAACTATGGCTACACCTTC	CASSLGRTTGDNYGYTF
12	-	-	TRBV12-3/TRBV12-4	TRBJ2-7	TGTGCCAGCAGTTATGAGATTGATGAGCAGTACTTC	CASSYEIDEQYF
14	-	many	TRBV11-2	TRBJ1-1	TGTGCCAGCAGCTTAATCTATGGGAACACTGAAGCTTTCTTT	CASSLIYGNTEAFF
12	-	many	TRBV14	TRBJ1-1	TGTGCCAGCAGCCAGACAGGATCTCTAGCTTTCTTT	CASSQTGSLAFF
13	-	-	TRBV19	TRBJ1-6	TGTGCCAGCTGGGACAAAGATAATTCACCCCTCCACTTT	CASWDKDNSPLHF
12	-	once	TRBV7-2	TRBJ2-5	TGTGCCAGCAGCTTAGATAGGCGCGGGCAGTACTTC	CASSLDRRGQYF
16	-	many	TRBV29-1	TRBJ2-6	TGCAGCGTTGAGCGGATGTCTCAGGCTGGGGCCAACGTCCTGACTTTC	CSVERMSQAGANVLTF
15	-	-	TRBV12-3/TRBV12-4	TRBJ1-5	TGTGCCAGCGCCGGGACCGGGGAAGGCAATCAGCCCCAGCATTTT	CASAGTGEGNQPQHF
19	-	-	TRBV6-5	TRBJ1-5	TGTGCCAGCAGTTCACCGGGACATCCCCATTCTTATAGCAATCAGCCCCAGCATTTT	CASSSPGHPHSYSNQPQHF
16	TRBD2	few	TRBV9	TRBJ2-7	TGTGCCAGCAGCGTAGGTAGCGGGACACGGTCCTACGAGCAGTACTTC	CASSVGSGTRSYEQYF
14	TRBD2	many	TRBV20-1	TRBJ2-7	TGCAGTGCCACGACTAGCGGAGGCTCCTACGAGCAGTACTTC	CSATTSGGSYEQYF
15	-	few	TRBV4-1	TRBJ1-1	TGCGCCAGCAGCCAAGATAGGGCGCGGGGCACTGAAGCTTTCTTT	CASSQDRARGTEAFF
14	-	-	TRBV6-1	TRBJ1-5	TGTGCCAGCGGAGGAAAGAGCTACAATCAGCCCCAGCATTTT	CASGGKSYNQPQHF
14	TRBD1	-	TRBV10-3	TRBJ1-2	TGTGCCAGCAGTTATGGTGGACAGGAGGATGGCTACACCTTC	CASSYGGQEDGYTF
15	TRBD2	many	TRBV7-2	TRBJ2-5	TGTGCCAGCAGCTCCAGAGCGGGGGGGGGAGAGACCCAGTACTTC	CASSSRAGGGETQYF
14	-	-	TRBV2	TRBJ1-4	TGTGCCAGCAGTCCCGACAGGTTCGGTGAAAAACTGTTTTTT	CASSPDRFGEKLFF
15	TRBD1	-	TRBV6-6	TRBJ2-2	TGTGCCAGCAGTTCGGGCAGGGGGCGAGCCGGGGAGCTGTTTTTT	CASSSGRGRAGELFF
15	TRBD1	many	TRBV2	TRBJ2-5	TGTGCCAGCCCTAGGGACAGGGGGCGTAGAGAGACCCAGTACTTC	CASPRDRGRRETQYF
15	-	many	TRBV5-6	TRBJ1-2	TGTGCCAGCAGCTTGGATATGGGGCGCGACTATGGCTACACCTTC	CASSLDMGRDYGYTF